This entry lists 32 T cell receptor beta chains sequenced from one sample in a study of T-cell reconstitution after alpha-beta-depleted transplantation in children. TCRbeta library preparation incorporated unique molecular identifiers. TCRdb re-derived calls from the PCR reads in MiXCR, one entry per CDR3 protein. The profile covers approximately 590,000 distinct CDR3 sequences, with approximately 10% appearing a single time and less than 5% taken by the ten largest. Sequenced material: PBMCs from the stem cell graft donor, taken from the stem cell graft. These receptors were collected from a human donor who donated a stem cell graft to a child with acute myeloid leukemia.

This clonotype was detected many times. CDR3 region: CASLERATDTQYF. CDR3 DNA sequence: TGTGCCAGCTTGGAGCGGGCCACAGATACGCAGTATTTT. The V gene is TRBV6-2 or TRBV6-3, the J gene TRBJ2-3, with a possible D match to TRBD2 (6 bases). The CDR3 sequence is 13 residues long. V was cut by 8 bases and J by 2 bases, with 11 bases left in between. Germline V gives CDR1 MNHEY, CDR2 SVGEGT.

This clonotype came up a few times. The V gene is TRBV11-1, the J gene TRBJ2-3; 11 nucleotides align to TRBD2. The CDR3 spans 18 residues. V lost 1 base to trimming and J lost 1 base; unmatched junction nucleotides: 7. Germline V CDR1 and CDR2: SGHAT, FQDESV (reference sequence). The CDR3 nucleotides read TGTGCCAGCAGCTTAGTAGCGGGAGGGCCCGGTGGCACAGATACGCAGTATTTT. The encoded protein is CASSLVAGGPGGTDTQYF.

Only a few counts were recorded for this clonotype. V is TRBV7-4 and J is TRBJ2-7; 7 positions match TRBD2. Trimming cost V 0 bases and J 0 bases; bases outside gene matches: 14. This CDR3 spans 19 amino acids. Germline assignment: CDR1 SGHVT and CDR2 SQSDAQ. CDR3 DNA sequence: TGTGCCAGCAGCTTAGCAGGAAGACTAGCCCTAAGCGGCTCCTACGAGCAGTACTTC. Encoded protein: CASSLAGRLALSGSYEQYF.

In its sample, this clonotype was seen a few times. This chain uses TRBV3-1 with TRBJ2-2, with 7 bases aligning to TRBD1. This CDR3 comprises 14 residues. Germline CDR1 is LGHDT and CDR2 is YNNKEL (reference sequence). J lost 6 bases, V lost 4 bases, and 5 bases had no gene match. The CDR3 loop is CASSLAGTAGELFF. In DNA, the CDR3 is TGTGCCAGCAGCCTTGCCGGGACAGCCGGGGAGCTGTTTTTT.

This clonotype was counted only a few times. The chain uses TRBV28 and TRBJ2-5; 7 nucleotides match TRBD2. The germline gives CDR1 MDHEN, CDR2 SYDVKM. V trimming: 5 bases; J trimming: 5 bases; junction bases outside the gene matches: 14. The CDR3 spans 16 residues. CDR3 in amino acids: CASSRGFGGKSETQYF. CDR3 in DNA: TGTGCCAGCAGTAGGGGTTTCGGGGGGAAGTCGGAGACCCAGTACTTC.

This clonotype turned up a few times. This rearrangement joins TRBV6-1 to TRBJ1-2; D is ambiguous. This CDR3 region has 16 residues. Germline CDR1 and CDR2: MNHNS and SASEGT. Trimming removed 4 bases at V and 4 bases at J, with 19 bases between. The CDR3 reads CASSVKSGQTFYGYTF. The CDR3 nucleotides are TGTGCCAGCAGTGTTAAAAGCGGGCAGACATTCTATGGCTACACCTTC.

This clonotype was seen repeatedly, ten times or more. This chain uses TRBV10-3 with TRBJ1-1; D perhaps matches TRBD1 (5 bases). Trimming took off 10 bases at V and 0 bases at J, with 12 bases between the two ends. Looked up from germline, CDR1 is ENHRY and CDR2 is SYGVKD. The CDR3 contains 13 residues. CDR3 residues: CATGTELNTEAFF. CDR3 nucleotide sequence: TGTGCCACCGGGACGGAATTGAACACTGAAGCTTTCTTT.

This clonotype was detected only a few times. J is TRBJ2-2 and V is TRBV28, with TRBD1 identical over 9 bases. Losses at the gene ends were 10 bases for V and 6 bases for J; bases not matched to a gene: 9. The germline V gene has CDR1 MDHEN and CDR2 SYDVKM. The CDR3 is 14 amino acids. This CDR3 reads CATQRQGGAGELFF. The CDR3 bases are TGTGCCACCCAGAGACAGGGGGGCGCCGGGGAGCTGTTTTTT.

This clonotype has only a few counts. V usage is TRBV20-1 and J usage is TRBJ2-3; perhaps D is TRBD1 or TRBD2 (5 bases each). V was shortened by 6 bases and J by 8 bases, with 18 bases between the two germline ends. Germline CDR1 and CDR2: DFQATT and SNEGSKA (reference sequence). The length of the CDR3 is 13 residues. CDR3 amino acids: CSAQRDQVATQYF. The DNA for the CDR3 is TGCAGTGCCCAAAGGGACCAAGTGGCTACGCAGTATTTT.

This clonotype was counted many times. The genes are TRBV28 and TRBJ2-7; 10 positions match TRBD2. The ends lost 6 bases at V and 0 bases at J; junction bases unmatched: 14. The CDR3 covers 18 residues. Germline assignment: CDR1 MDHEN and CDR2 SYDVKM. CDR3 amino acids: CASSPRGGAGGSSYEQYF. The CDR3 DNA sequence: TGTGCCAGCAGCCCAAGGGGGGGAGCGGGAGGGAGCTCCTACGAGCAGTACTTC.

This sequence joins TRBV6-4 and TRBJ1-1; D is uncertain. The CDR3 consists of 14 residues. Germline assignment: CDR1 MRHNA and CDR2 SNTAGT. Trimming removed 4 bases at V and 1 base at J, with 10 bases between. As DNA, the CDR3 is TGTGCCAGCAGTGTAGAGGAGGGGAACACTGAAGCTTTCTTT. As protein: CASSVEEGNTEAFF.

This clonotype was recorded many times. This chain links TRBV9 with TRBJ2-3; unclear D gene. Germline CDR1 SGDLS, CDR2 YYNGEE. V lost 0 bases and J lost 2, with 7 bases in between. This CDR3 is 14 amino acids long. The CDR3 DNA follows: TGTGCCAGCAGCGTAGTCAGCTCCACAGATACGCAGTATTTT. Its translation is CASSVVSSTDTQYF.

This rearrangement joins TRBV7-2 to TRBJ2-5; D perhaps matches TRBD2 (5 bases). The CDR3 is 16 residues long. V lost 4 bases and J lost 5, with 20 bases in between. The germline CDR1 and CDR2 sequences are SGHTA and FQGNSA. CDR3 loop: CASSSRTAGRGETQYF. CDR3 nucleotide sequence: TGTGCCAGCAGCTCCCGGACGGCGGGCCGAGGTGAGACCCAGTACTTC.

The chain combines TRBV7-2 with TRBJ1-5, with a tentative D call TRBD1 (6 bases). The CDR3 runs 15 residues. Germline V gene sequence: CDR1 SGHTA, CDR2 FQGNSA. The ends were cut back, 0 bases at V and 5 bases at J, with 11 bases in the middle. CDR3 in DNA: TGTGCCAGCAGCTTAGCGGGGGCCTCGTATCAGCCCCAGCATTTT. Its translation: CASSLAGASYQPQHF.

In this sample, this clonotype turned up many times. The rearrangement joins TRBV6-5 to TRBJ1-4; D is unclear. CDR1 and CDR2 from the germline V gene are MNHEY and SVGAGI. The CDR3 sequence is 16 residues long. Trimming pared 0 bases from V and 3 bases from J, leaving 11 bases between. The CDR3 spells CASSYSTVRANEKLFF. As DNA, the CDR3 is TGTGCCAGCAGTTACTCGACTGTACGGGCTAATGAAAAACTGTTTTTT.

The CDR3 loop reads CASSDLPMNTEAFF. The CDR3 region has the DNA TGTGCCAGCAGTGATCTCCCAATGAACACTGAAGCTTTCTTT. The rearrangement links TRBV25-1 to TRBJ1-1; unclear D gene. CDR1 and CDR2 (germline): MGHDK, SYGVNS. V lost 3 bases and J 0 bases, leaving 8 bases between the germline ends. The CDR3 length is 14 residues.

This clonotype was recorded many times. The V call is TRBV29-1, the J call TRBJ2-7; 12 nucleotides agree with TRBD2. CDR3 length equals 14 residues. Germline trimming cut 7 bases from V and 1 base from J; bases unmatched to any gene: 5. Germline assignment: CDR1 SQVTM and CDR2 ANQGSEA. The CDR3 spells CSGGTSGRSYEQYF. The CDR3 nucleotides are TGCAGCGGAGGGACTAGCGGGCGGTCCTACGAGCAGTACTTC.

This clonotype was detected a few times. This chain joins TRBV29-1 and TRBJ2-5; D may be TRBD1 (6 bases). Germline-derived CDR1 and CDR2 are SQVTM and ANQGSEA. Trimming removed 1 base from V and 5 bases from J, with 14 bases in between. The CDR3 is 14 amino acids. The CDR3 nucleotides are TGCAGCGTTGAAGTCCAGGGGACACGCGAGACCCAGTACTTC. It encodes CSVEVQGTRETQYF.

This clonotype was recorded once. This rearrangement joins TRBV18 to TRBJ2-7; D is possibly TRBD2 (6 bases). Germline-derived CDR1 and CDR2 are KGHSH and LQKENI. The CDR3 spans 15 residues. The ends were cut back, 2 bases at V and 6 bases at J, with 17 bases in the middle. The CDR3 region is CASSPGALAPIEQYF. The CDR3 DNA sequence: TGTGCCAGCTCACCAGGGGCCCTAGCGCCTATCGAGCAGTACTTC.

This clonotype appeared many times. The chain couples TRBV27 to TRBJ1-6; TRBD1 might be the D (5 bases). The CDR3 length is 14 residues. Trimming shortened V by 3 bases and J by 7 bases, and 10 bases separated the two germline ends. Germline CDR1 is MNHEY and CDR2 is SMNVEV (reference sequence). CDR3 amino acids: CASSFMGDNSPLHF. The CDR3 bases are TGTGCCAGCAGTTTTATGGGGGACAATTCACCCCTCCACTTT.

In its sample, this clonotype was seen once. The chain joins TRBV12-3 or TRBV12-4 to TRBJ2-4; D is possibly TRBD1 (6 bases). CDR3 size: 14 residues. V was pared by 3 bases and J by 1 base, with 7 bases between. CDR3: CASSFRGAKNIQYF. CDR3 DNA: TGTGCCAGCAGTTTTAGGGGGGCCAAAAACATTCAGTACTTC.

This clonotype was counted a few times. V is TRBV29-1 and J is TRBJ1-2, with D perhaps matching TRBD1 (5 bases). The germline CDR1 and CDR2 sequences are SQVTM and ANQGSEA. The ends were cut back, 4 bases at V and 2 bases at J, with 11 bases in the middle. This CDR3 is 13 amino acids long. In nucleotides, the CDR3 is TGCAGCGTTGGCGGTCCAGGGAACTATGGCTACACCTTC. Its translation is CSVGGPGNYGYTF.

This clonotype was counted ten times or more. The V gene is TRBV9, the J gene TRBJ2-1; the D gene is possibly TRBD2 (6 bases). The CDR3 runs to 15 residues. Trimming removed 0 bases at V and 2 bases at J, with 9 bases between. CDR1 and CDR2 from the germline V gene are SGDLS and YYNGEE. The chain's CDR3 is CASSVGRETYNEQFF. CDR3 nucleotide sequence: TGTGCCAGCAGCGTAGGGAGGGAGACCTACAATGAGCAGTTCTTC.

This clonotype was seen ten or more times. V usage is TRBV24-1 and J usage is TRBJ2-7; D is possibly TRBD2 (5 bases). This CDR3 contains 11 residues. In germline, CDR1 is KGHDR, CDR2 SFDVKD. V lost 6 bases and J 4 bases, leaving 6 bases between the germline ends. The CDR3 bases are TGTGCCACCAGTCGGGGATACGAGCAGTACTTC. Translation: CATSRGYEQYF.

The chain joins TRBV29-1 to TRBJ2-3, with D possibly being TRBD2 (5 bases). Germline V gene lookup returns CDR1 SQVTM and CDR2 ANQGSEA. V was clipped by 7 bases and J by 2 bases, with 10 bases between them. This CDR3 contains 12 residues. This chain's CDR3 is CSADGNTDTQYF. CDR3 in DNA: TGCAGCGCGGACGGGAACACAGATACGCAGTATTTT.

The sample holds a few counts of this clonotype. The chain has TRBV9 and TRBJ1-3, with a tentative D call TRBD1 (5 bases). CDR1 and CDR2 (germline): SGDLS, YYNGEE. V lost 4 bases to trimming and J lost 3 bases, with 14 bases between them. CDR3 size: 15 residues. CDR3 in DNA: TGTGCCAGCAGCCGGGACTCAGGCCTTGGAAACACCATATATTTT. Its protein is CASSRDSGLGNTIYF.

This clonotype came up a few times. CDR3 nucleotides: TGCAGTGCTAGAGATTGGGGGCAGAGAGACTATGGCTACACCTTC. Translation gives CSARDWGQRDYGYTF. This sequence joins TRBV20-1 and TRBJ1-2; D perhaps matches TRBD1 (6 bases). CDR1 and CDR2 (germline): DFQATT, SNEGSKA (reference sequence). V was cut by 0 bases and J by 3 bases, with 14 bases left in between. CDR3 length: 15 residues.

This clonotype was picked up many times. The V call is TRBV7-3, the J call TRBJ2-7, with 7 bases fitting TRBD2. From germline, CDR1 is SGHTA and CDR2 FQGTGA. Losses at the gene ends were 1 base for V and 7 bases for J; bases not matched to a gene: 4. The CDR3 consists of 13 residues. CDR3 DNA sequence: TGTGCCAGCAGCTTAAGCTCGGGGGGAGAGCAGTACTTC. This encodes CASSLSSGGEQYF.

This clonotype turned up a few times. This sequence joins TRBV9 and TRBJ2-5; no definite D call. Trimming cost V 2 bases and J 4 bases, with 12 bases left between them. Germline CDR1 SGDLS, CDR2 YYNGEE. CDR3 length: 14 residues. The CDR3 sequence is CASSVGQALETQYF. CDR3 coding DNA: TGTGCCAGCAGCGTTGGGCAGGCGCTAGAGACCCAGTACTTC.

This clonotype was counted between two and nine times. CDR3 nucleotides: TGTGCCAGCAGTGACTCGTTCGACCGGGGGGGCTCCTACAATGAGCAGTTCTTC. Its translation: CASSDSFDRGGSYNEQFF. The chain uses TRBV6-4 and TRBJ2-1; 8 nucleotides align to TRBD2. V shed 0 bases and J 0 bases; nucleotides not matched to a gene: 7. Germline V gives CDR1 MRHNA, CDR2 SNTAGT. The CDR3 totals 18 residues.

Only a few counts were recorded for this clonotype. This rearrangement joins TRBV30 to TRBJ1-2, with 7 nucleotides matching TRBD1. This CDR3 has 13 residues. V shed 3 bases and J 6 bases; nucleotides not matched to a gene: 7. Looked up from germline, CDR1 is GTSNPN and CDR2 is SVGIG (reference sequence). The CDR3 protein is CAWRTGRADGYTF. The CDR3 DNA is TGTGCCTGGAGGACAGGGAGGGCGGATGGCTACACCTTC.

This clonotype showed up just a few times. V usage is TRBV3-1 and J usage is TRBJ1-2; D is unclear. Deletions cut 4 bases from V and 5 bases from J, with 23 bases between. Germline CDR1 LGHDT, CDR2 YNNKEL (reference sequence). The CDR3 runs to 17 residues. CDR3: CASSRETAGPRKYGYTF. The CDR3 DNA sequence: TGTGCCAGCAGCCGAGAGACTGCTGGACCACGGAAGTATGGCTACACCTTC.